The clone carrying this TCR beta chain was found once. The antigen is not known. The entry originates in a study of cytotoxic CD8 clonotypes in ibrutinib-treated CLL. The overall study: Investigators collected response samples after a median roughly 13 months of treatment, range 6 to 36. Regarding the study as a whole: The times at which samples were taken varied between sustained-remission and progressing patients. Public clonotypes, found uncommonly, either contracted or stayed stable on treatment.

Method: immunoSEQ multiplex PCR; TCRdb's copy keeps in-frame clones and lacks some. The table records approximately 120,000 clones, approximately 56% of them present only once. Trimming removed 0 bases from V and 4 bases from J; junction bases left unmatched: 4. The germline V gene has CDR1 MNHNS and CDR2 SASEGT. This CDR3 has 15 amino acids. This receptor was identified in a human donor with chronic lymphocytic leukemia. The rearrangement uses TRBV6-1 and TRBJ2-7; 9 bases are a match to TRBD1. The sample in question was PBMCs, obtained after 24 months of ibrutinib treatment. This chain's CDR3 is CASSEAGTGSYEQYF. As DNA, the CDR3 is TGTGCCAGCAGTGAAGCGGGGACAGGGAGTTACGAGCAGTACTTC.